This passage covers 10 T cell receptor beta chains from one sample sequenced in a study of tumor and adjacent non-tumor tissue in lung cancer. This sample's RNA came from whole unsorted tissue. The normal lung tissue was taken more than 3 cm from the tumor edge. Three rounds of nested PCR, following a modified ARM-PCR protocol, produced the TCRbeta library. MiXCR, run by TCRdb on the multiplex PCR reads, gives a single entry per CDR3 protein. The repertoire holds 40,000 to 45,000 distinct CDR3 sequences, with more than 60% as singletons. Sequencing was carried out using distant non-tumor lung tissue. These receptors came from a woman in her thirties or forties with non-small cell lung cancer.

The chain recombines TRBV19 with TRBJ1-1; 7 bases map to TRBD1. Germline CDR1 LNHDA, CDR2 SQIVND (reference sequence). CDR3 length: 14 residues. The junction had 9 bases not matched to a gene; V was cut back by 7 bases and J by 4 bases. CDR3 protein: CASIGWNRGTEAFF. CDR3 bases: TGTGCCAGTATTGGGTGGAACAGGGGCACTGAAGCTTTCTTT. The complete variable domain, with remaining parts taken from reference TRBV19 and TRBJ1-1, reads DGGITQSPKYLFRKEGQNVTLSCEQNLNHDAMYWYRQDPGQGLRLIYYSQIVNDFQKGDIAEGYSVSREKKESFPLTVTSAQKNPTAFYLCASIGWNRGTEAFFGQGTRLTVV.

Turning to this clonotype: The junction departs from germline at one end; a sequencing error may be responsible. The chain couples TRBV6-1 to TRBJ2-2; tentatively, D is TRBD1 or TRBD2 (5 bases each). From germline, CDR1 is MNHNS and CDR2 SASEGT. This CDR3 has 15 residues. The CDR3 DNA follows: TGTGCCAGCAGTAAAAGTGAAGGGGTGGCCGGGGAACTGTTTTTT. Protein sequence: CASSKSEGVAGELFF.

Remarks on this clonotype: Its ends do not fully match the called genes, so a read error is possible. The chain couples TRBV20-1 to TRBJ2-3; 11 bases fit TRBD2. The germline CDR1 and CDR2 sequences are DFQATT and SNEGSKA (reference sequence). The CDR3 is 15 amino acids. The CDR3 is CSADTSGGRTNTQYF. The CDR3 DNA sequence: TGCAGTGCTGATACTAGCGGGGGTCGCACAAATACGCAGTATTTT.

This clonotype was observed a few times. This may stem from a read error, because a much larger clone lies one nucleotide away. Likely a read error: the CDR3 ends without its conserved phenylalanine or tryptophan. This chain links TRBV6-5 with TRBJ1-2; TRBD1 aligns across 8 bases. The ends lost 2 bases at V and 7 bases at J; junction bases unmatched: 6. The CDR3 extends over 14 amino acids. CDR1 and CDR2 from the germline V gene are MNHEY and SVGAGI. CDR3 DNA: TGTGCCAGCAGTTACCCGACAGGGGAAGGTGGCTACACCTTA. Protein product: CASSYPTGEGGYTL.

CDR3 residues: CASLPNLQETQYF. CDR3 DNA sequence: TGTGCCAGCTTGCCCAACCTTCAGGAGACCCAGTACTTC. The rearrangement uses TRBV28 and TRBJ2-5; D is uncertain. The CDR3 spans 13 residues. Trimming cost V 8 bases and J 5 bases, with 15 bases left between them. Germline values: CDR1 MDHEN, CDR2 SYDVKM.

The rearrangement links TRBV4-2 to TRBJ2-7; D possibly corresponds to TRBD1 (5 bases). The CDR3 is made up of 14 amino acids. CDR1 is LGHNA and CDR2 is YNFKEQ in the germline V gene. CDR3 sequence reads: CTGSQGARHPDAYF. In DNA, the CDR3 is TGTACCGGCAGCCAAGGGGCGAGACACCCAGACGCCTACTTC.

The chain is built from TRBV6-1 and TRBJ2-7; possible D gene TRBD2, 6 bases. Germline V lookup: CDR1 MNHNS, CDR2 SASEGT. Trimming took off 7 bases at V and 1 base at J, with 14 bases between the two ends. This CDR3 has 14 amino acids. CDR3 amino acids: CASIRSGGSYEQYF. For the CDR3, the DNA is TGTGCCAGCATAAGATCCGGGGGTTCCTACGAGCAGTACTTC.

This clonotype was seen at least ten times. CDR3: CASGNTGGEQYF. In DNA, the CDR3 is TGTGCCAGCGGGAATACAGGGGGCGAGCAGTACTTC. This rearrangement joins TRBV6-5 to TRBJ2-7, with 8 bases aligning to TRBD1. With V trimmed by 8 bases and J by 6 bases, 6 bases remained unmatched. The CDR3 is made up of 12 amino acids. Germline V gene lookup returns CDR1 MNHEY and CDR2 SVGAGI.

This clonotype was counted ten times or more. V gene TRBV20-1 combines with J gene TRBJ2-3; D gene unclear. The germline CDR1 and CDR2 sequences are DFQATT and SNEGSKA (reference sequence). The V and J ends lost 3 bases and 6 bases respectively, with 16 bases between them. The CDR3 runs 14 residues. The CDR3 sequence is CSASEAKGRDTQYF. The CDR3 coding sequence is TGCAGTGCTAGTGAGGCCAAGGGCAGGGATACGCAGTATTTT.

Regarding this clonotype: This likely comes from a read error, as the CDR3 has no conserved phenylalanine or tryptophan at its end. This chain connects TRBV6-2 or TRBV6-3 to TRBJ1-6; D possibly corresponds to TRBD1 (6 bases). The CDR3 has 14 residues. CDR1 is MNHEY and CDR2 is SVGEGT in the germline V gene. CDR3 coding DNA: TGTGTCAGCACGTCGGCAGGGGTTGATTCACCCCTCCACATT. It yields the protein CVSTSAGVDSPLHI.